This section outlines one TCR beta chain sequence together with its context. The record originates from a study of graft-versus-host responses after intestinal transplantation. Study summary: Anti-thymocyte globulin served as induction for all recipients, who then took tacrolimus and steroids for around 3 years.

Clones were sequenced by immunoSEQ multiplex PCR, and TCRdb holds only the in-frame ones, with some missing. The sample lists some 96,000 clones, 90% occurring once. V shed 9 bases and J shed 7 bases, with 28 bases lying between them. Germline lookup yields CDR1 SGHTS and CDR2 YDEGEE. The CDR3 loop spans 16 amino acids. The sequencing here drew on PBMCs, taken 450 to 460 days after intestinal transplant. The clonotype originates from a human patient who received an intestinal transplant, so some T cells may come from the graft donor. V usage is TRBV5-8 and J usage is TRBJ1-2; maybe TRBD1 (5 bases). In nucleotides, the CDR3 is TGTGCCAACGGCCAGCTCGGGGGACCGGTTGGTAGTGGCTACACCTTC. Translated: CANGQLGGPVGSGYTF.